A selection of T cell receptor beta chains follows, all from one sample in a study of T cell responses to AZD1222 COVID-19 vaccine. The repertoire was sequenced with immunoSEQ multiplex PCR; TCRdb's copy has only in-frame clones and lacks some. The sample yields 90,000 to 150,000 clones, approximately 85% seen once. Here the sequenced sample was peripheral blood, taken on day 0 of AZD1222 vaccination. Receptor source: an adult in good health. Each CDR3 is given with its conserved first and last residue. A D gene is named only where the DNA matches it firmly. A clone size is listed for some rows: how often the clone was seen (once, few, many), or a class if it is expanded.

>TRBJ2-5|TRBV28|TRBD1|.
TGTGCCAGCAGGAGTACAGGGGGCGCGTATGAGACCCAGTACTTC
CASRSTGGAYETQYF
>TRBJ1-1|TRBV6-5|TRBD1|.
TGTGCCAGTTTAAACCGGGACAGGAACACTGAAGCTTTCTTT
CASLNRDRNTEAFF
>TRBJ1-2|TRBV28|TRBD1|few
TGTGCCACCCAATCAGGGGGCTTTGGCTACACCTTC
CATQSGGFGYTF
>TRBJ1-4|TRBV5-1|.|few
TGCGCCAGCAGACCCCTAGCTAATGAAAAACTGTTTTTT
CASRPLANEKLFF
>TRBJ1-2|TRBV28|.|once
TGTGCCAGCAGTCCATTATTTGAAAGGGCACAAAACTATGGCTACACCTTC
CASSPLFERAQNYGYTF
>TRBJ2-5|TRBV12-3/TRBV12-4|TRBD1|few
TGTGCCAGCAGCCCTACAGGGGTTGAGACCCAGTACTTC
CASSPTGVETQYF
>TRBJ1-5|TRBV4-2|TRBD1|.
TGTGCCAGCAGCCCAGAACAGGGGCAGCCCCAGCATTTT
CASSPEQGQPQHF
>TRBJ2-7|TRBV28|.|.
TGTGCCAGCAGTCGTAACTCCTACGAGCAGTACTTC
CASSRNSYEQYF
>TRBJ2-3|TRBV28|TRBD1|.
TGTGCCAGCACTCTCGACCGGACAGGGGGCGCAGATACGCAGTATTTT
CASTLDRTGGADTQYF
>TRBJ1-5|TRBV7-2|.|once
TGTGCCAGCAGCTCCCAGGGTAGGGGCAATCAGCCCCAGCATTTT
CASSSQGRGNQPQHF
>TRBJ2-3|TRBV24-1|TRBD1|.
TGTGCCACCAGTGATGGACAGGGGGCTAGCACAGATACGCAGTATTTT
CATSDGQGASTDTQYF
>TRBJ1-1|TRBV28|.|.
TGTGCCAGCTCCCCCGCCGTCAGGCCAAAGAACACTGAAGCTTTCTTT
CASSPAVRPKNTEAFF
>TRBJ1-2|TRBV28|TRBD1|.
TGTGCCAGCAGTTTACAAACAGGGGGGTATGGCTACACCTTC
CASSLQTGGYGYTF
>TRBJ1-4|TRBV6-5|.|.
TGTGCCAGCAGTATCACTCCCACAACTAATGAAAAACTGTTTTTT
CASSITPTTNEKLFF
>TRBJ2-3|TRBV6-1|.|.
TGTGCCAGCAGTGAAGGAGGTAGCACAGATACGCAGTATTTT
CASSEGGSTDTQYF
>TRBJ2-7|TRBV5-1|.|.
TGCGCCAGCAGCTACGGGTCGCCCGAGCAGTACTTC
CASSYGSPEQYF
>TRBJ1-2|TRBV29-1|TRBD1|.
TGCAGCACAGGGACAGGGGCTGGCTACACCTTC
CSTGTGAGYTF
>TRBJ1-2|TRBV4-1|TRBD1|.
TGCGCCAGCAGCCCTCAGGGGGCGACGGCCGCGGAAGGCTACACCTTC
CASSPQGATAAEGYTF
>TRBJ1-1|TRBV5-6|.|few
TGTGCCAGCAGCTTGATTTCGCCCCAGGGGAAAGATGAAGCTTTCTTT
CASSLISPQGKDEAFF
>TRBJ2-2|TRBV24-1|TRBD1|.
TGTGCCACAGGAACAGGGGTCAGCCCGAACACCGGGGAGCTGTTTTTT
CATGTGVSPNTGELFF
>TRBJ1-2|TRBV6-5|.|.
TGTGCCAGCAGACGGACAGACAACTATGGCTACACCTTC
CASRRTDNYGYTF
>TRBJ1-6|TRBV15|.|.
TGTGCCACCAGCAGTTCCCCAGCGGGCCGGCCCCTCCACTTT
CATSSSPAGRPLHF
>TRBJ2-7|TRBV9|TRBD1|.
TGTGCCAGCAGCGTAGCTACGCCATTAACGGACAGGCGATACGAGCAGTACTTC
CASSVATPLTDRRYEQYF
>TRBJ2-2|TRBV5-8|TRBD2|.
TGTGCCAGCATGGCCCTGGGGGGGAGGAACACCGGGGAGCTGTTTTTT
CASMALGGRNTGELFF
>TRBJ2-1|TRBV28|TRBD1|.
TGTGCCACCAGACTTGTTACAGGGGTTGCGGATGAGCAGTTCTTC
CATRLVTGVADEQFF
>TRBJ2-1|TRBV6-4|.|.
TGTGCCAGCAGCCGCGGGACGGGCTCCTACAATGAGCAGTTCTTC
CASSRGTGSYNEQFF
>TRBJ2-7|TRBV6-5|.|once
TGTGCCAGCGAGAACAGGGATCTCTACGAGCAGTACTTC
CASENRDLYEQYF
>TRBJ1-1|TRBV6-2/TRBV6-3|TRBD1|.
TGTGCCAGCAGTGGCGGACAGGGTTTGGGCACTGAAGCTTTCTTT
CASSGGQGLGTEAFF
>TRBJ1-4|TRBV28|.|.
TGTGCCGTAGGGACGAATAATGAAAAACTGTTTTTT
CAVGTNNEKLFF
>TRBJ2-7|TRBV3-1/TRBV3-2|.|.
TGTGCCAGCAGCCAGGCCTACGAGCAGTACTTC
CASSQAYEQYF
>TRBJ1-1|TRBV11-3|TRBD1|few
TGTGCCAGCAGCTTAGAGGGCAGGGGGATCGAGTCGGGCACTGAAGCTTTCTTT
CASSLEGRGIESGTEAFF
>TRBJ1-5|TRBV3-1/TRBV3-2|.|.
TGTGCCAGCAGCCAGGGAGGGGCGGGCAGTCAGCCCCAGCATTTT
CASSQGGAGSQPQHF
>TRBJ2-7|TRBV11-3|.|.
TGTGCCAGCAGCTTAGATGGAGCCGGGACCCCCTACGAGCAGTACTTC
CASSLDGAGTPYEQYF
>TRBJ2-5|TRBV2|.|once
TGTGCCGGGGGGACAGACCAAGAGACCCAGTACTTC
CAGGTDQETQYF
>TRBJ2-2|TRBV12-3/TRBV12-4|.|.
TGTGCCAGCAGTTTGCTAGGGGAGCTGTTTTTT
CASSLLGELFF
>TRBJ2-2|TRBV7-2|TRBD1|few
TGTGCCAGCAGCTTCAGGGGGGGACAGGGGCTCTACACCGGGGAGCTGTTTTTT
CASSFRGGQGLYTGELFF